This T cell receptor beta chain was sequenced for a study of Graves' ophthalmopathy and Graves' hyperthyroidism. Turning to the study itself: Peripheral blood sampling occurred at initial diagnosis, before any treatment.

Amplifying from RNA transcripts, the study obtained TCR beta CDR3 regions. First-round RT-PCR with HTBI primers preceded a second-round multiplex PCR. From the multiplex PCR reads, TCRdb called clonotypes with MiXCR, one entry per CDR3 protein. The table records about 200,000 distinct CDR3 sequences, 29% of them present only once. This CDR3 is built from 12 residues. Trimming shortened V by 4 bases and J by 1 base, and 4 bases separated the two germline ends. CDR1 and CDR2 (germline): KGHSH, LQKENI. This clonotype was counted at least ten times. PBMCs came from approximately 10 ml of fresh peripheral blood.

This clonotype originated in a man aged 45-65 years with Graves' ophthalmopathy. The rearrangement uses TRBV18 and TRBJ2-5; D is undetermined. Sequenced input: peripheral blood. The CDR3 DNA is TGTGCCAGCTCACGTCCCCAAGAGACCCAGTACTTC. Protein: CASSRPQETQYF.